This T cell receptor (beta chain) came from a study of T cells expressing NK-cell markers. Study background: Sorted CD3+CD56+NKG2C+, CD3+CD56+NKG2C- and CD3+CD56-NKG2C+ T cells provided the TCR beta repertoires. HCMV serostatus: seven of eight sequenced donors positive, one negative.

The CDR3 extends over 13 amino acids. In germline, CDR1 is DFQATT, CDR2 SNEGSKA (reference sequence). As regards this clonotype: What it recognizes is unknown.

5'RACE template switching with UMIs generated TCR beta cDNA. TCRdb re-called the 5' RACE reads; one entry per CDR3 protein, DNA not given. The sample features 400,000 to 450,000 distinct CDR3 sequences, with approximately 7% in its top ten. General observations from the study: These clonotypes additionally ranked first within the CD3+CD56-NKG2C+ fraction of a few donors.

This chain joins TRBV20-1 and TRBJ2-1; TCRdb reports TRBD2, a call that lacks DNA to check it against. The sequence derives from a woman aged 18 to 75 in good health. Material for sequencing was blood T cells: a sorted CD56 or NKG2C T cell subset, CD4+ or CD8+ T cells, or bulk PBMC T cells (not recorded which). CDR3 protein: CSATIAGGGEQFF.